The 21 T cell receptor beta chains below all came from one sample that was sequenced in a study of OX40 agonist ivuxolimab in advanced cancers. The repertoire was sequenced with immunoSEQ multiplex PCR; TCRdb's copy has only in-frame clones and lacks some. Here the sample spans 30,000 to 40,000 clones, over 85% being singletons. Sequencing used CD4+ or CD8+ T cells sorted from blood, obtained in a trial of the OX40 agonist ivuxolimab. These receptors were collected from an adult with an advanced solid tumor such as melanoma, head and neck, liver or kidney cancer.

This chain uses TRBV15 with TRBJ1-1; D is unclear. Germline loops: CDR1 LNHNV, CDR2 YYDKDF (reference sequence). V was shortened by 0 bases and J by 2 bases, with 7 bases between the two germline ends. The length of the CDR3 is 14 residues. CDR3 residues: CATSRDLVNTEAFF. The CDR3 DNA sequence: TGTGCCACCAGCAGAGATCTGGTTAACACTGAAGCTTTCTTT. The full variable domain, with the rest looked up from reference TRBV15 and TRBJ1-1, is DAMVIQNPRYQVTQFGKPVTLSCSQTLNHNVMYWYQQKSSQAPKLLFHYYDKDFNNEADTPDNFQSRRPNTSFCFLDIRSPGLGDTAMYLCATSRDLVNTEAFFGQGTRLTVV.

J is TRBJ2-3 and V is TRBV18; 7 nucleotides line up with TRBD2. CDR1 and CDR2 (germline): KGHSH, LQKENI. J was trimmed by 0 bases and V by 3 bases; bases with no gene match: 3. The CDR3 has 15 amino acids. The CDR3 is CASSPEAGSTDTQYF. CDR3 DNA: TGTGCCAGCTCACCGGAAGCGGGAAGCACAGATACGCAGTATTTT.

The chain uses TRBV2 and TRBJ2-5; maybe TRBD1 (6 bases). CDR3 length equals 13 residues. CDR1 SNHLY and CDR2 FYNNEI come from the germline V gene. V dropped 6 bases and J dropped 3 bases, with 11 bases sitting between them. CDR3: CASRETGKETQYF. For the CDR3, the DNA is TGTGCCAGCAGAGAAACAGGGAAAGAGACCCAGTACTTC.

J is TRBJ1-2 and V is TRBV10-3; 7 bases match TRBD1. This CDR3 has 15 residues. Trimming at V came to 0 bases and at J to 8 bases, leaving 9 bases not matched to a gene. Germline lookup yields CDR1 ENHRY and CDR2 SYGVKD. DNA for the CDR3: TGTGCCATCAGTGAGTCGGTACAGGGGTCTACAGGCTACACCTTC. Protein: CAISESVQGSTGYTF.

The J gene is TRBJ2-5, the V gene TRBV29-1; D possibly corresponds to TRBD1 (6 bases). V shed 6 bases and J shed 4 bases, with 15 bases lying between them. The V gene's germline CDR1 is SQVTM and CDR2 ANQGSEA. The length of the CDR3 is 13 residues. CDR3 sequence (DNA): TGCAGCGTCGATTTTACAGGGCTAGAGACCCAGTACTTC. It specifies CSVDFTGLETQYF.

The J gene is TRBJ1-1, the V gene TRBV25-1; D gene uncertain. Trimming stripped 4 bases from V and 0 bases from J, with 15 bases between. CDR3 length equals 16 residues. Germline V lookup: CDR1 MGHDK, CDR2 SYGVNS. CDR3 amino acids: CASSVRRHLLNTEAFF. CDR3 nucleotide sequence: TGTGCCAGCAGTGTCCGACGACACCTTTTGAACACTGAAGCTTTCTTT.

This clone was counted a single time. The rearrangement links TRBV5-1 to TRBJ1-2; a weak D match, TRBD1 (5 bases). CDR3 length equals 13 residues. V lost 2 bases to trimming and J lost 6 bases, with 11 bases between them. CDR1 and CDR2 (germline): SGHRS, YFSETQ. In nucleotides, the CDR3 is TGCGCCAGCAGCTTCCAGGGATCCGATGGCTACACCTTC. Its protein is CASSFQGSDGYTF. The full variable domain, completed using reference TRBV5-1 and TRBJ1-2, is KAGVTQTPRYLIKTRGQQVTLSCSPISGHRSVSWYQQTPGQGLQFLFEYFSETQRNKGNFPGRFSGRQFSNSRSEMNVSTLELGDSALYLCASSFQGSDGYTFGSGTRLTVV.

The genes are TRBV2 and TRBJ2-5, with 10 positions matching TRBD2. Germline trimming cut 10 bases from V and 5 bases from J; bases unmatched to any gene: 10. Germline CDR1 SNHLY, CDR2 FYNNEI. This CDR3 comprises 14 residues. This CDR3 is CATLRAGGVETQYF. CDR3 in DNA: TGTGCCACCCTGCGAGCGGGAGGGGTGGAGACCCAGTACTTC. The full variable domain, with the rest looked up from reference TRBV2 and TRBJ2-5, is EPEVTQTPSHQVTQMGQEVILRCVPISNHLYFYWYRQILGQKVEFLVSFYNNEISEKSEIFDDQFSVERPDGSNFTLKIRSTKLEDSAMYFCATLRAGGVETQYFGPGTRLLVL.

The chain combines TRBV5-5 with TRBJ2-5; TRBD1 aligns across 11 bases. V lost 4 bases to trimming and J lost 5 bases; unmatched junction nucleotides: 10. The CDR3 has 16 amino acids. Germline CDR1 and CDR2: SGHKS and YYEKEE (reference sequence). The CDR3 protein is CASSAGTGGHMETQYF. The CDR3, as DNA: TGTGCCAGCAGCGCCGGGACAGGGGGTCATATGGAGACCCAGTACTTC. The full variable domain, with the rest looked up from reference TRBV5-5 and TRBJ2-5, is DAGVTQSPTHLIKTRGQQVTLRCSPISGHKSVSWYQQVLGQGPQFIFQYYEKEERGRGNFPDRFSARQFPNYSSELNVNALLLGDSALYLCASSAGTGGHMETQYFGPGTRLLVL.

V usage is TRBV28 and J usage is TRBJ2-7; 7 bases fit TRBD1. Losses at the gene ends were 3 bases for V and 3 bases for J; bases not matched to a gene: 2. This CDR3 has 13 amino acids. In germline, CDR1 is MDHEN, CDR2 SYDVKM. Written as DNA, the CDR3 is TGTGCCAGCAGTTTGAGGGACAGCTACGAGCAGTACTTC. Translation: CASSLRDSYEQYF.

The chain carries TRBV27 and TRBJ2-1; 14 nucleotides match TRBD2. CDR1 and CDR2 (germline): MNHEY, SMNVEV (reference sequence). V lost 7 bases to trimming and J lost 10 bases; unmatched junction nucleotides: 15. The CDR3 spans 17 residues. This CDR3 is CASIPGGGLAGENEQFF. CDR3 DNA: TGTGCCAGCATCCCGGGGGGGGGACTAGCGGGAGAAAACGAGCAGTTCTTC.

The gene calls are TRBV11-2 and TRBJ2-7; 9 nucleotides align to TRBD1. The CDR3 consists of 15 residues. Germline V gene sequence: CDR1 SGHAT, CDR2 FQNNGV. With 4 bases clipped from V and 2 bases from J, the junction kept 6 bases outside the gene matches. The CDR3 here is CASSSLGTGPYEQYF. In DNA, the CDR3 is TGTGCCAGCAGCTCTTTGGGGACAGGGCCCTACGAGCAGTACTTC.

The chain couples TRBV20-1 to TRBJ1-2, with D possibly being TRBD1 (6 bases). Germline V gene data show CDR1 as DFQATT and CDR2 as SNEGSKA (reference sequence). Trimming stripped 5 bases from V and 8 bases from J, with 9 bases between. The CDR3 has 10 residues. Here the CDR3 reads CSAYREGYTF. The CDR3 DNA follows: TGCAGTGCTTACAGGGAGGGCTACACCTTC.

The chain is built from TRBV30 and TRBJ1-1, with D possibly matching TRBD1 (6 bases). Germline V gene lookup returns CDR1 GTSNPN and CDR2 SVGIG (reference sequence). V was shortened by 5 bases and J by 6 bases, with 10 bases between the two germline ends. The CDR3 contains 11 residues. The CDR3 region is CAWAPGAEAFF. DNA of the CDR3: TGTGCCTGGGCCCCAGGGGCTGAAGCTTTCTTT.

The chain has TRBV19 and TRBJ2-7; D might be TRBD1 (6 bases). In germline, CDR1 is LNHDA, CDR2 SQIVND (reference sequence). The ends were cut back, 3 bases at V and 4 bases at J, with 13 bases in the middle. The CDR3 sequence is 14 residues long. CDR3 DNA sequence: TGTGCCAGTAGTATGCAGACAGGTGGATACGAGCAGTACTTC. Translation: CASSMQTGGYEQYF. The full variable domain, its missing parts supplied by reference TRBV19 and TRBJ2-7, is DGGITQSPKYLFRKEGQNVTLSCEQNLNHDAMYWYRQDPGQGLRLIYYSQIVNDFQKGDIAEGYSVSREKKESFPLTVTSAQKNPTAFYLCASSMQTGGYEQYFGPGTRLTVT.

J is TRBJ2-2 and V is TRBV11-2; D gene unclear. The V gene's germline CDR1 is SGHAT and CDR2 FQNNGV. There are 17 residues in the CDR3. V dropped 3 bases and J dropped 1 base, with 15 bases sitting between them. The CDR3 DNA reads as TGTGCCAGCAGCTTTCGTGAGGCAGATGTGAACACCGGGGAGCTGTTTTTT. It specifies CASSFREADVNTGELFF.

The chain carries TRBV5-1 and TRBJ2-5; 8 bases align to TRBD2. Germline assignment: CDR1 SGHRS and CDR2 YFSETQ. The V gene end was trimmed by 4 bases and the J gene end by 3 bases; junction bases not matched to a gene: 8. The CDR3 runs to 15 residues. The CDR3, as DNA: TGCGCCAGCAGCATTTCCGGGACTAGAGAAGAGACCCAGTACTTC. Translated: CASSISGTREETQYF. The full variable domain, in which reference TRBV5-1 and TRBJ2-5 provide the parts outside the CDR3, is KAGVTQTPRYLIKTRGQQVTLSCSPISGHRSVSWYQQTPGQGLQFLFEYFSETQRNKGNFPGRFSGRQFSNSRSEMNVSTLELGDSALYLCASSISGTREETQYFGPGTRLLVL.

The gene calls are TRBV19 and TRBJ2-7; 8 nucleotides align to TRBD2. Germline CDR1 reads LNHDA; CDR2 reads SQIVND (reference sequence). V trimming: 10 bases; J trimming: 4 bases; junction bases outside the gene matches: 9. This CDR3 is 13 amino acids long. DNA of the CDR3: TGTGCCACCTCCGTGAGCGGGAGTTACGAGCAGTACTTC. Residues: CATSVSGSYEQYF.

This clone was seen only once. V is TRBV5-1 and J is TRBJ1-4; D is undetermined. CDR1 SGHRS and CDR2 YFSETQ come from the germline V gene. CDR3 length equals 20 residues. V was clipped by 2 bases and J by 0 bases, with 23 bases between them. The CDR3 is CASSFSSPQPQTSTNEKLFF. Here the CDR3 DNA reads TGCGCCAGCAGCTTTTCTTCTCCACAACCCCAGACGTCAACTAATGAAAAACTGTTTTTT.

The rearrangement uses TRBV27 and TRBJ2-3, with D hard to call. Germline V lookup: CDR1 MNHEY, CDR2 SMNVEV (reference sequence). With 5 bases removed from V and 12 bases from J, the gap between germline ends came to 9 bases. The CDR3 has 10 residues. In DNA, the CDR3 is TGTGCCAGCAGTCCCCCACGACAGTATTTT. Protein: CASSPPRQYF.

The CDR3 region is CASSHRRRQGLRDEQYF. The CDR3 region has the DNA TGTGCCAGCAGCCACCGAAGGAGACAGGGCTTGAGGGACGAGCAGTACTTC. The J gene is TRBJ2-7, the V gene TRBV14; 7 nucleotides line up with TRBD1. Germline CDR1 reads SGHDN; CDR2 reads FVKESK. The CDR3 has 17 amino acids. With 3 bases clipped from V and 5 bases from J, the junction kept 16 bases outside the gene matches.